This T cell receptor beta chain was identified during a study of T cells in Graves' hyperthyroidism and ophthalmopathy. Study outcomes and limitations: Blood also held most thyroid clonotypes expanded beyond 0.001.

The germline V and J ends were trimmed by 8 bases and 4 bases, with 17 bases remaining between them. There are 15 residues in the CDR3. CDR1 and CDR2 (germline): MNHEY, SVGEGT. In regard to this clonotype: The antigen is not known.

The TCR beta CDR3 regions underwent amplification using RNA transcripts as the source. RT-PCR in the first round (using the HTBI primer set) targeted the TCR CDR3. TCRdb re-derived calls from the multiplex PCR reads in MiXCR, one entry per CDR3 protein. In the table there are approximately 400,000 distinct CDR3 sequences, around 14% of which are singletons. Source material for PBMCs was over 7.5 ml fresh peripheral blood. The clonotype was recovered from a young woman with Graves' hyperthyroidism that later progressed to Graves' ophthalmopathy. This chain uses TRBV6-2 or TRBV6-3 with TRBJ1-4, with a weak D call TRBD1 (6 bases). The sequencing sample was made of blood. This chain's CDR3 is CASRYGGGGNEKLFF. The DNA for the CDR3 is TGTGCCAGCCGGTACGGGGGCGGGGGTAATGAAAAACTGTTTTTT.